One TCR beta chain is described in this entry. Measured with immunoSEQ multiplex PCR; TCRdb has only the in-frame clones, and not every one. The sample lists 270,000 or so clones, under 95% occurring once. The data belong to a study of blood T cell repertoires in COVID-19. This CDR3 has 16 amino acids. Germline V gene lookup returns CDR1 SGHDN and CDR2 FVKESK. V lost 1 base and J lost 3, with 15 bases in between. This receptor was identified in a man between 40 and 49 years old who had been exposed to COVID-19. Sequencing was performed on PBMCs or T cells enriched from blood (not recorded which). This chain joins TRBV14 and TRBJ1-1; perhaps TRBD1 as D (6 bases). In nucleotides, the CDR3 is TGTGCCAGCAGCCAAGGGGGGCGCTTTCGGTACACTGAAGCTTTCTTT. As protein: CASSQGGRFRYTEAFF.